The 10 T cell receptor beta chains reported below all come from one sample, sequenced in a study of blood T cells in healthy people across ages. It was with a sample-barcoded 5' primer and a J-beta primer mix that a second PCR of about 6 to 12 cycles was run. One entry per CDR3 protein results from TCRdb running MiXCR on the 5' RACE reads. The table lists 1.4 million or so distinct CDR3 sequences, about 42% of them singletons. Sequencing input: blood. The source is a woman under 30 in good health.

The sample holds a few counts of this clonotype. The rearrangement joins TRBV30 to TRBJ2-3; D is unclear. Deletions cut 0 bases from V and 2 bases from J, with 9 bases between. This CDR3 spans 14 amino acids. Germline-derived CDR1 and CDR2 are GTSNPN and SVGIG (reference sequence). CDR3 in amino acids: CAWSVSGSTDTQYF. CDR3 DNA sequence: TGTGCCTGGAGTGTCTCTGGGTCCACAGATACGCAGTATTTT.

V is TRBV9 and J is TRBJ2-5; TRBD1 is a possible D gene (6 bases). The CDR3 has 17 amino acids. Trimming stripped 0 bases from V and 2 bases from J, with 17 bases between. Germline V gives CDR1 SGDLS, CDR2 YYNGEE. The CDR3 loop is CASSVGWGLAQQETQYF. The CDR3 DNA reads TGTGCCAGCAGCGTAGGTTGGGGGCTAGCACAACAAGAGACCCAGTACTTC.

This clonotype was recorded a few times. The J gene is TRBJ2-1, the V gene TRBV9; 8 bases are a match to TRBD2. The CDR3 contains 15 residues. Germline V gene sequence: CDR1 SGDLS, CDR2 YYNGEE. V was clipped by 3 bases and J by 10 bases; unmatched bases: 12. CDR3 nucleotides: TGTGCCAGCAGCGCGGGGCAGCGGGGGAATGCCGAGCAGTTCTTC. It encodes CASSAGQRGNAEQFF.

The chain combines TRBV3-1 with TRBJ2-7; D is unresolved. V lost 4 bases to trimming and J lost 0 bases, with 10 bases between them. Germline assignment: CDR1 LGHDT and CDR2 YNNKEL (reference sequence). The CDR3 loop spans 14 amino acids. The CDR3 DNA follows: TGTGCCAGCAGCCCGTGGTCAAGCTCCTACGAGCAGTACTTC. Protein product: CASSPWSSSYEQYF.

This clonotype was found a few times. The chain recombines TRBV3-1 with TRBJ1-2, with 12 bases matching TRBD1. Trimming took 4 bases from V and 7 from J; bases not matched to a gene: 10. The CDR3 contains 16 residues. The V gene's germline CDR1 is LGHDT and CDR2 YNNKEL (reference sequence). The CDR3 DNA sequence: TGTGCCAGCAGCCTTAGCACCGGGACAGGGGGCCGTGGCTACACCTTC. Encoded protein: CASSLSTGTGGRGYTF.

This clonotype was recorded a few times. The rearrangement links TRBV25-1 to TRBJ1-2; weak D call: TRBD1 (6 bases). The CDR3 loop spans 16 amino acids. Looked up from germline, CDR1 is MGHDK and CDR2 is SYGVNS. Trimming shortened V by 2 bases and J by 0 bases, and 13 bases separated the two germline ends. DNA for the CDR3: TGTGCCAGCAGTGAAGCCGACAGGTCCTCTAACTATGGCTACACCTTC. Translating gives CASSEADRSSNYGYTF.

The CDR3 loop is CSARGQGPLHTGELFF. The CDR3 DNA follows: TGCAGTGCTAGGGGCCAGGGCCCCCTACACACCGGGGAGCTGTTTTTT. The J gene is TRBJ2-2, the V gene TRBV20-1; the D gene is possibly TRBD1 (5 bases). The V gene lost 3 bases and the J gene lost 3 bases, with 17 bases spanning the gap. The CDR3 covers 16 residues. Per germline, CDR1 DFQATT and CDR2 SNEGSKA (reference sequence).

This chain connects TRBV12-3 or TRBV12-4 to TRBJ1-6; TRBD1 matches at 9 bases. CDR3 length: 15 amino acids. V gave up 5 bases and J gave up 6 bases; unmatched junction bases: 5. The CDR3 nucleotides read TGTGCCAGCAGTAGAGGACAGGGGAGTAATTCACCCCTCCACTTT. Protein: CASSRGQGSNSPLHF.

This chain uses TRBV27 with TRBJ2-4, with TRBD1 identical over 11 bases. There are 15 residues in the CDR3. Unmatched junction bases numbered 6, after V lost 4 bases and J lost 7 bases. Germline V gene sequence: CDR1 MNHEY, CDR2 SMNVEV (reference sequence). CDR3 residues: CASSYGQGARNIQYF. CDR3 DNA sequence: TGTGCCAGCAGTTATGGACAGGGGGCGCGTAACATTCAGTACTTC.

The chain has TRBV29-1 and TRBJ2-7; D is perhaps TRBD1 (5 bases). V gave up 4 bases and J gave up 3 bases, with 13 bases separating them. The CDR3 is 13 residues long. Germline CDR1 and CDR2: SQVTM and ANQGSEA. The CDR3 DNA is TGCAGCGTTGTACCCCTCACAGGCTACGAGCAGTACTTC. This translates into CSVVPLTGYEQYF.